These T cell receptor beta chains were read from a single sample in a study of blood T cells in healthy people across ages. TCRdb reanalysed the 5' RACE reads using MiXCR and keeps one entry per CDR3 protein. The sample includes approximately 800,000 distinct CDR3 sequences, about 25% seen only once; the top ten take approximately 4%. A further study also used this sample, focusing on T cells of mothers and their children.

Specimen: blood. All receptors come from a boy between 10 and 17 years old in good health. The CDR3 runs from the conserved cysteine through the conserved F or W.

j_gene | v_gene | CDR3aa
TRBJ2-5 | TRBV20-1 | CSATLAGVGETQYF
TRBJ1-5 | TRBV15 | CATSRVGVRNQPQHF
TRBJ1-5 | TRBV27 | CASSLSYGNQPQHF
NA | TRBV7-9 | CASNAAGLADSEQFF
TRBJ1-1 | TRBV6-6 | CASSSKGRSTEAFF
TRBJ1-4 | TRBV9 | CASSVGPGKGGEKLFF
TRBJ2-4 | TRBV6-5 | CASSSTVLAKNIQYF
NA | TRBV7-6 | CASSLGVLRRDEQFF
TRBJ2-3 | TRBV2 | CASSRDYAGTQYF
TRBJ1-2 | TRBV13 | CASSSRGRDFANYGYTF
TRBJ2-3 | TRBV29-1 | CSARDRATDTQYF
TRBJ1-3 | TRBV20-1 | CSARAPGNGNTIYF
TRBJ1-1 | TRBV9 | CASSVGVGMNTEAFF
TRBJ2-3 | TRBV20-1 | CSVPFKARMGTDTQYF
TRBJ2-1 | TRBV7-2 | CASSLPPGTGTFHEQFF
TRBJ2-2 | TRBV11-2 | CASSRQVMTNTGELFF
TRBJ1-1 | TRBV20-1 | CSARERVNTEAFF
TRBJ2-1 | TRBV7-8 | CASSLVGRAYNEQFF
TRBJ2-7 | TRBV7-6 | CASSLGGGQNEQYF
TRBJ2-1 | TRBV6-2/TRBV6-3 | CASSPTGWTYNEQFF
TRBJ2-1 | TRBV7-3 | CASSSTGGSGEQFF
TRBJ1-1 | TRBV12-5 | CASGSQPPGTGEAEAFF
TRBJ2-2 | TRBV4-1 | CASSPQGRDNTGELFF
TRBJ1-3 | TRBV12-3/TRBV12-4 | CASSLAASGNTIYF
NA | TRBV18 | CASSPGMPGDFGEQFF
TRBJ1-2 | TRBV15 | CATSRGRDSYGYTF
TRBJ2-5 | TRBV20-1 | CSARAASQETQYF
TRBJ2-1 | TRBV28 | CASSPRGGKSSYNEQFF
TRBJ2-7 | TRBV6-2/TRBV6-3 | CATSQGTGQYF
TRBJ2-2 | TRBV5-1 | CASRDTGTRHNTGELFF
TRBJ2-5 | TRBV11-2 | CASSPPPGLAGTVYQETQYF
TRBJ1-4 | TRBV11-2 | CASSLVAGHPKATNEKLFF
TRBJ2-7 | TRBV6-2/TRBV6-3 | CASSATGDDEQYF
TRBJ1-1 | TRBV12-3/TRBV12-4 | CASSFDSLDTEAFF
TRBJ2-5 | TRBV20-1 | CSANGQGGETQYF
TRBJ2-5 | TRBV29-1 | CSVAPMGVQETQYF
TRBJ1-6 | TRBV6-5 | CASSYTWDRADSPLHF
TRBJ1-5 | TRBV28 | CASSTTGYSNQPQHF
TRBJ2-7 | TRBV29-1 | CSVNRGVGGEQYF
TRBJ1-4 | TRBV4-1 | CASSPDRTLRRLFF
TRBJ1-1 | TRBV15 | CATSPDLGAHTEAFF
TRBJ1-4 | TRBV20-1 | CSASTQRFTTNEKLFF
TRBJ2-7 | TRBV25-1 | CASSERDRGVYEQYF
TRBJ1-4 | TRBV12-3/TRBV12-4 | CASSLHSNEKLFF
TRBJ2-1 | TRBV6-5 | CASSQTGQPSYNEQFF
TRBJ2-5 | TRBV23-1 | CASRHDREETQYF
TRBJ2-3 | TRBV14 | CASSRGYASTDTQYF
TRBJ1-2 | TRBV20-1 | CSALTVEVYGYTF
TRBJ2-7 | TRBV6-5 | CASSYATAYEQYF
TRBJ2-1 | TRBV11-2 | CASSLDLSREQFF
TRBJ2-5 | TRBV5-6 | CASSRPGPGRLEQYF
TRBJ2-1 | TRBV18 | CASSPSLGLAGGSSGEQFF
TRBJ2-2 | TRBV9 | CASSVLGTNTGELFF
TRBJ2-5 | TRBV2 | CASSVDNKETQYF
TRBJ2-7 | TRBV7-2 | CASSLHYEQYF
TRBJ2-5 | TRBV15 | CATSRDLTGRRGETQYF
TRBJ2-1 | TRBV20-1 | CRMRESSCNEQFF
TRBJ2-5 | TRBV24-1 | CATSDLGTARETQYF